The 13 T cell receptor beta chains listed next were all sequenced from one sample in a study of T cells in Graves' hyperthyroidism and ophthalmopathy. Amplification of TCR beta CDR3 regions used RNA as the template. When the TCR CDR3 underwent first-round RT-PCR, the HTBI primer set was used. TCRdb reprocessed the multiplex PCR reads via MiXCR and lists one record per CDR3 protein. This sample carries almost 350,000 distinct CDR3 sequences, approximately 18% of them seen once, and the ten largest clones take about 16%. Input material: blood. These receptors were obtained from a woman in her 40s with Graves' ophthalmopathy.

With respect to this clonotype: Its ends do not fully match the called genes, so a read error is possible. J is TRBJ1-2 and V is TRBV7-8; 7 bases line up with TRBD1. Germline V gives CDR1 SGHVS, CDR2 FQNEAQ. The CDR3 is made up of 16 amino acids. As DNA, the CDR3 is TGTGCCAGCAGCTTAGCGGAGGCGAGGACAGGCCATGGCTACATCTTC. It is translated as CASSLAEARTGHGYIF.

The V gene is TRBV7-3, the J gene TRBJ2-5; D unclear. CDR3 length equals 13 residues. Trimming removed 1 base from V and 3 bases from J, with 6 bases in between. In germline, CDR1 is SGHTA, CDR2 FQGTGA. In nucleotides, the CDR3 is TGTGCCAGCAGCTTAAAACTCGAAGAGACCCAGTACTTC. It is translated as CASSLKLEETQYF.

CDR3: CASRITWGTGQETQYF. CDR3 sequence (DNA): TGTGCCAGCAGAATAACGTGGGGGACAGGGCAAGAGACCCAGTACTTC. The chain uses TRBV6-1 and TRBJ2-5; TRBD1 matches at 9 bases. V lost 6 bases and J lost 2; bases outside the gene matches: 10. The germline CDR1 and CDR2 sequences are MNHNS and SASEGT. The CDR3 covers 16 residues.

CDR3 protein: CAWSGWAPCYTF. CDR3 nucleotide sequence: TGTGCCTGGAGTGGTTGGGCGCCCTGCTACACCTTC. The chain recombines TRBV30 with TRBJ1-2, with D uncertain. V was cut by 1 base and J by 9 bases, with 12 bases left in between. The CDR3 has 12 residues. CDR1 is GTSNPN, CDR2 SVGIG, per germline (reference sequence).

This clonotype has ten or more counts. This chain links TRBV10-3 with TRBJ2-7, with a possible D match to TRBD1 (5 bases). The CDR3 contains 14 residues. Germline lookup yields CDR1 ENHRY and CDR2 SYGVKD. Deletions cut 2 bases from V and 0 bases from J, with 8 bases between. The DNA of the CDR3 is TGTGCCATCAGTGAGGGGGCCATCTCCTACGAGCAGTACTTC. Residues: CAISEGAISYEQYF.

The CDR3 protein is CSVSTGQETQYF. The DNA for the CDR3 is TGCAGCGTTTCGACAGGGCAAGAGACCCAGTACTTC. The genes are TRBV29-1 and TRBJ2-5; TRBD1 matches 7 bases. V lost 5 bases, J lost 2 bases, and 2 bases stayed unmatched. Germline V gene sequence: CDR1 SQVTM, CDR2 ANQGSEA. This CDR3 has 12 residues.

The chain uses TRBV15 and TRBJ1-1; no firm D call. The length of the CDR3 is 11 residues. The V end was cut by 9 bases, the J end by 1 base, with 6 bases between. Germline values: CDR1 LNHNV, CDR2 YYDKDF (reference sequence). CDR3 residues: CATGTNTEAFF. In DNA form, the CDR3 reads TGTGCCACGGGAACGAACACTGAAGCTTTCTTT.

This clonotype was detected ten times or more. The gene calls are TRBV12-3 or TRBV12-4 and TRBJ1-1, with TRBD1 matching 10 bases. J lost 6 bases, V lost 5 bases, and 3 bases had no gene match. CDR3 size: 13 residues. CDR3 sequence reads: CASSPGTGAEAFF. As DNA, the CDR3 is TGTGCCAGCAGTCCAGGGACAGGGGCTGAAGCTTTCTTT.

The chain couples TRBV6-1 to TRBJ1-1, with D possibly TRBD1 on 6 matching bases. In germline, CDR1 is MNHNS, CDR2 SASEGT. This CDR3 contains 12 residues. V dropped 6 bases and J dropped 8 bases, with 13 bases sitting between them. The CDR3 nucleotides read TGTGCCAGCAGGAGGAGGGACATAGAAGCTTTCTTT. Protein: CASRRRDIEAFF.

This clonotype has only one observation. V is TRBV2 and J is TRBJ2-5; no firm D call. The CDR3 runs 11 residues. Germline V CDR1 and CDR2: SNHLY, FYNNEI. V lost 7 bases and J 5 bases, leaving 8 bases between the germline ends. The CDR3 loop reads CASNRRETQYF. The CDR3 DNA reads TGTGCCAGCAATCGGCGGGAGACCCAGTACTTC.

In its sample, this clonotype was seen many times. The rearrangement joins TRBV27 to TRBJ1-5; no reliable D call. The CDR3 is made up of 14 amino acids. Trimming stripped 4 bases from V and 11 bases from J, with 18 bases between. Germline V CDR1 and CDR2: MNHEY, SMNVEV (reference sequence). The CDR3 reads CASSSTDKRPTQHF. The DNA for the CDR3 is TGTGCCAGCAGTTCCACCGACAAACGCCCAACCCAGCATTTT.

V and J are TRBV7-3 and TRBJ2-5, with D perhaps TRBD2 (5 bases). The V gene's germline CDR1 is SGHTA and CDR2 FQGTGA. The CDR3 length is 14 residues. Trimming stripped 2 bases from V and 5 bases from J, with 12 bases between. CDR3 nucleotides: TGTGCCAGCAGCTTAGGAAGGCGGGTGGAGACCCAGTACTTC. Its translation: CASSLGRRVETQYF.

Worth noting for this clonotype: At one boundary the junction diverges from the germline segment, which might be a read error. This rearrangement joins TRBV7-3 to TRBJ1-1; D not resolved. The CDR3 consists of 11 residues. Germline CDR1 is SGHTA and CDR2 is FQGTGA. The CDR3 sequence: CAGSYSPEAFF. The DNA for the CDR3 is TGTGCCGGCAGCTACTCCCCTGAAGCTTTCTTT.